These 27 T cell receptor beta chains were sequenced from one sample in a study of T cell repertoires in cytomegalovirus infection. Their target antigens are unknown. One entry per CDR3 protein, called by TCRdb with MiXCR from the reads. The sample holds about half a million distinct CDR3 sequences; roughly a third are singletons and the top ten take roughly 15%. Source: cultured PBMCs, taken from culture after CMV antigen stimulation. The receptor set was obtained from a human donor in good health (CMV status not recorded). Some clones in this sample may be carry-over from other donors' samples.

There are a few counts of this clonotype. The CDR3 DNA reads TGTGCCAGCACCGTGACTAGCGGCTACTACAATGAGCAGTTCTTC. Residues: CASTVTSGYYNEQFF. The chain links TRBV6-6 to TRBJ2-1, with 9 bases that match TRBD2. The germline CDR1 and CDR2 sequences are MNHNY and SVGAGI (reference sequence). The trim removed 7 bases at V and 3 bases at J, leaving 7 bases unmatched. The CDR3 is 15 residues long.

This clonotype was seen many times. The rearrangement links TRBV7-2 to TRBJ1-1; D gene unclear. This CDR3 is built from 15 residues. V was clipped by 1 base and J by 3 bases, with 12 bases between them. Germline-derived CDR1 and CDR2 are SGHTA and FQGNSA. The CDR3 DNA sequence: TGTGCCAGCAGCTTAGGGAAATGGTTACACACTGAAGCTTTCTTT. This codes for CASSLGKWLHTEAFF. The full variable domain, with the rest looked up from reference TRBV7-2 and TRBJ1-1, is GAGVSQSPSNKVTEKGKDVELRCDPISGHTALYWYRQSLGQGLEFLIYFQGNSAPDKSGLPSDRFSAERTGGSVSTLTIQRTQQEDSAVYLCASSLGKWLHTEAFFGQGTRLTVV.

This clonotype was picked up a small number of times. This chain uses TRBV27 with TRBJ1-2; the D gene is possibly TRBD1 (5 bases). This CDR3 spans 14 amino acids. V shed 6 bases and J shed 6 bases, with 17 bases lying between them. Germline values: CDR1 MNHEY, CDR2 SMNVEV (reference sequence). This chain's CDR3 is CASRSLRGMDGYTF. DNA of the CDR3: TGTGCCAGCAGGTCATTAAGGGGTATGGATGGCTACACCTTC.

The J gene is TRBJ2-7, the V gene TRBV5-5; no definite D call. Per germline, CDR1 SGHKS and CDR2 YYEKEE (reference sequence). V lost 2 bases to trimming and J lost 6 bases, with 12 bases between them. The CDR3 is made up of 13 amino acids. This CDR3 reads CASSFQALTEQYF. The CDR3 DNA reads TGTGCCAGCAGCTTCCAGGCCCTCACCGAGCAGTACTTC.

This chain joins TRBV20-1 and TRBJ1-5; 11 nucleotides line up with TRBD1. From germline, CDR1 is DFQATT and CDR2 SNEGSKA (reference sequence). The junction had 5 bases not matched to a gene; V was cut back by 0 bases and J by 4 bases. The CDR3 consists of 16 residues. Here the CDR3 reads CSARDGQGASNQPQHF. CDR3 sequence (DNA): TGCAGTGCTAGAGACGGACAGGGGGCTTCGAATCAGCCCCAGCATTTT.

This clonotype was seen more than once but under ten times. The chain uses TRBV12-3 or TRBV12-4 and TRBJ1-1; D is possibly TRBD1 (6 bases). The CDR3 covers 14 residues. The V end lost 6 bases, the J end lost 0 bases, and 11 bases lay between the germline ends. CDR3 amino acids: CASRDYRVNTEAFF. CDR3 coding DNA: TGTGCCAGCAGAGACTACAGGGTGAACACTGAAGCTTTCTTT.

The V call is TRBV6-2 or TRBV6-3, the J call TRBJ2-3, with TRBD2 matching 8 bases. Per germline, CDR1 MNHEY and CDR2 SVGEGT. The CDR3 has 14 residues. Trimming at V came to 5 bases and at J to 2 bases, leaving 3 bases not matched to a gene. The CDR3 region has the DNA TGTGCCAGCAGTAATAGCGGGAACACAGATACGCAGTATTTT. Amino acid sequence: CASSNSGNTDTQYF.

This clonotype has at least ten counts. The chain joins TRBV7-6 to TRBJ2-2; D is undetermined. The CDR3 covers 17 residues. The V end lost 2 bases, the J end lost 3 bases, and 16 bases lay between the germline ends. The germline V gene encodes CDR1 SGHVS and CDR2 FNYEAQ. CDR3 coding DNA: TGTGCCAGCAGCTTATCTATGGGCTTAAGGGACACCGGGGAGCTGTTTTTT. Amino acid sequence: CASSLSMGLRDTGELFF. The entire variable domain, with the rest obtained from reference TRBV7-6 and TRBJ2-2, is as follows: GAGVSQSPRYKVTKRGQDVALRCDPISGHVSLYWYRQALGQGPEFLTYFNYEAQQDKSGLPNDRFSAERPEGSISTLTIQRTEQRDSAMYRCASSLSMGLRDTGELFFGEGSRLTVL.

The gene calls are TRBV28 and TRBJ1-2; D unclear. V lost 3 bases to trimming and J lost 6 bases, with 20 bases between them. The CDR3 is 16 residues long. Germline assignment: CDR1 MDHEN and CDR2 SYDVKM. The CDR3 sequence is CASSLPQLRAGNGYTF. DNA for the CDR3: TGTGCCAGCAGTTTGCCCCAACTCCGGGCGGGGAATGGCTACACCTTC.

V and J are TRBV29-1 and TRBJ2-7; weak D call: TRBD2 (5 bases). From germline, CDR1 is SQVTM and CDR2 ANQGSEA. The V and J ends lost 0 bases and 0 bases respectively, with 12 bases between them. CDR3 length: 15 residues. CDR3 sequence reads: CSVEDLVGDSYEQYF. In DNA form, the CDR3 reads TGCAGCGTTGAAGATCTTGTCGGGGACTCCTACGAGCAGTACTTC.

This clonotype was recorded at least ten times. The genes are TRBV7-2 and TRBJ1-4, with 7 bases fitting TRBD1. The germline V gene encodes CDR1 SGHTA and CDR2 FQGNSA. The CDR3 is made up of 14 amino acids. With V trimmed by 1 base and J by 8 bases, 4 bases remained unmatched. The DNA of the CDR3 is TGTGCCAGCAGCTTAGGACAGGGAAGCGAAAAACTGTTTTTT. Residues: CASSLGQGSEKLFF.

The rearrangement joins TRBV11-2 to TRBJ2-3, with D uncertain. The CDR3 covers 17 residues. Germline-derived CDR1 and CDR2 are SGHAT and FQNNGV. V was pared by 5 bases and J by 0 bases, with 18 bases between. The DNA for the CDR3 is TGTGCCAGCAGCCCAAGGAGATTTCGGATCAGCACAGATACGCAGTATTTT. Residues: CASSPRRFRISTDTQYF.

This clonotype was counted many times. This rearrangement joins TRBV6-1 to TRBJ2-1; a weak D match, TRBD1 (6 bases). With 0 bases removed from V and 5 bases from J, the gap between germline ends came to 14 bases. The germline gives CDR1 MNHNS, CDR2 SASEGT. The CDR3 loop spans 16 amino acids. DNA for the CDR3: TGTGCCAGCAGTGAAGCGGCAGGGGTTGGACACAATGAGCAGTTCTTC. As protein: CASSEAAGVGHNEQFF.

This clonotype appeared a few times. This chain uses TRBV7-6 with TRBJ1-1; 7 bases are shared with TRBD1. Germline CDR1 SGHVS, CDR2 FNYEAQ. V gave up 3 bases and J gave up 1 base; unmatched junction bases: 5. This CDR3 region has 15 residues. CDR3 coding DNA: TGTGCCAGCAGCTTTAGGGGGCAGGGGAACACTGAAGCTTTCTTT. It codes for CASSFRGQGNTEAFF.

This clonotype showed up many times. The rearrangement joins TRBV25-1 to TRBJ2-7, with 12 bases matching TRBD2. The CDR3 runs 16 residues. Germline V CDR1 and CDR2: MGHDK, SYGVNS. V shed 6 bases and J 4 bases; nucleotides not matched to a gene: 10. CDR3 in amino acids: CASRIRTSGVCYEQYV. DNA of the CDR3: TGTGCCAGCAGAATCAGGACTAGCGGGGTTTGTTACGAGCAGTACGTC.

This chain links TRBV28 with TRBJ2-4, with unresolved D. The CDR3 loop spans 14 amino acids. Germline CDR1 MDHEN, CDR2 SYDVKM. Trimming cost V 2 bases and J 0 bases, with 5 bases left between them. The CDR3 region has the DNA TGTGCCAGCAGTTTAATGGGAGCCAAAAACATTCAGTACTTC. It yields the protein CASSLMGAKNIQYF.

V usage is TRBV5-1 and J usage is TRBJ2-1; D remains unclear. The germline V and J ends were trimmed by 4 bases and 3 bases, with 14 bases remaining between them. This CDR3 has 15 amino acids. Germline V gene sequence: CDR1 SGHRS, CDR2 YFSETQ. The CDR3 DNA is TGCGCCAGCAGCCTCCAGTTGTACAACTACAATGAGCAGTTCTTC. Amino acid sequence: CASSLQLYNYNEQFF.

V usage is TRBV18 and J usage is TRBJ2-7, with 12 nucleotides matching TRBD1. The germline gives CDR1 KGHSH, CDR2 LQKENI. V lost 6 bases, J lost 7 bases, and 10 bases stayed unmatched. CDR3 size: 15 residues. Written as DNA, the CDR3 is TGTGCCAGCTCGTCCGGGACAGGGGGCCGGCGGGAGCAGTACTTC. Translated: CASSSGTGGRREQYF.

In this sample, this clonotype turned up a few times. This chain links TRBV7-3 with TRBJ2-1; TRBD2 agrees at 13 bases. This CDR3 has 16 residues. The germline CDR1 and CDR2 sequences are SGHTA and FQGTGA. The ends lost 2 bases at V and 7 bases at J; junction bases unmatched: 5. CDR3 sequence (DNA): TGTGCCAGCAGCTTATCGGGGGGACTAGCGGGAAATGAGCAGTTCTTC. This sequence encodes CASSLSGGLAGNEQFF. Filled out from reference TRBV7-3 and TRBJ2-1, the complete variable domain reads GAGVSQTPSNKVTEKGKYVELRCDPISGHTALYWYRQSLGQGPEFLIYFQGTGAADDSGLPNDRFFAVRPEGSVSTLKIQRTERGDSAVYLCASSLSGGLAGNEQFFGPGTRLTVL.

The chain carries TRBV5-1 and TRBJ2-1; 7 bases match TRBD2. This CDR3 comprises 18 residues. Germline V lookup: CDR1 SGHRS, CDR2 YFSETQ. J lost 4 bases, V lost 0 bases, and 13 bases had no gene match. This CDR3 is CASSLVGLAGVLYNEQFF. The CDR3 DNA follows: TGCGCCAGCAGCTTGGTTGGATTAGCGGGTGTGTTGTACAATGAGCAGTTCTTC.

V usage is TRBV4-2 and J usage is TRBJ1-2; TRBD1 matches 7 bases. V shed 0 bases, J shed 4 bases, and the junction held 5 bases outside the gene matches. The CDR3 covers 15 residues. CDR1 and CDR2 (germline): LGHNA, YNFKEQ. This chain's CDR3 is CASSQEDRLTYGYTF. The CDR3 region has the DNA TGTGCCAGCAGCCAAGAGGACAGGTTAACCTATGGCTACACCTTC.

The sample holds a few counts of this clonotype. This chain connects TRBV7-2 to TRBJ2-6; no clear D. CDR1 is SGHTA and CDR2 is FQGNSA in the germline V gene. Trimming removed 6 bases from V and 0 bases from J, with 9 bases in between. The CDR3 has 15 residues. CDR3 region: CASSHDPSGANVLTF. The CDR3 DNA reads as TGTGCCAGCAGTCACGACCCCTCTGGGGCCAACGTCCTGACTTTC.

In the case of this clonotype: This may come from a read error, since a much larger clone is one base off. The chain has TRBV7-9 and TRBJ2-2; 10 bases map to TRBD2. This CDR3 has 16 amino acids. Germline values: CDR1 SEHNR, CDR2 FQNEAQ (reference sequence). With V trimmed by 5 bases and J by 3 bases, 6 bases remained unmatched. CDR3 residues: CASSITGTSDTGELFF. The CDR3 region has the DNA TGTGCCAGCAGCATAACCGGGACTAGCGACACCGGGGAGCTGTTTTTT.

This clonotype has a handful of counts. The chain recombines TRBV5-5 with TRBJ1-4; D not resolved. This CDR3 is 17 amino acids long. Trimming stripped 0 bases from V and 8 bases from J, with 20 bases between. Germline assignment: CDR1 SGHKS and CDR2 YYEKEE (reference sequence). CDR3 nucleotides: TGTGCCAGCAGCTTGGATCTGGGCCGGCGCCTCAGCGAAAAACTGTTTTTT. It yields the protein CASSLDLGRRLSEKLFF.

This clonotype was recorded at least ten times. This rearrangement joins TRBV12-3 or TRBV12-4 to TRBJ2-1, with D perhaps TRBD2 (6 bases). CDR3 length equals 15 residues. V was cut by 1 base and J by 6 bases, with 13 bases left in between. The CDR3 DNA follows: TGTGCCAGCAGTTTAGATCGGGGGAGTGCCAATGAGCAGTTCTTC. This translates into CASSLDRGSANEQFF.

The chain recombines TRBV12-3 or TRBV12-4 with TRBJ1-4, with D possibly matching TRBD1 (6 bases). Trimming took off 6 bases at V and 7 bases at J, with 15 bases between the two ends. The CDR3 loop spans 14 amino acids. For the CDR3, the DNA is TGTGCCAGCAGCGTTACAGGGATAGGTGAAAAACTGTTTTTT. It specifies CASSVTGIGEKLFF.

The sample holds a few counts of this clonotype. The J gene is TRBJ2-6, the V gene TRBV11-3; D uncertain. The CDR3 is 16 amino acids. Germline lookup yields CDR1 SGHNT and CDR2 YENEEA. V dropped 0 bases and J dropped 2 bases, with 8 bases sitting between them. The chain's CDR3 is CASSLDSGTGANVLTF. For the CDR3, the DNA is TGTGCCAGCAGCTTAGATTCAGGAACTGGGGCCAACGTCCTGACTTTC.